The source of this TCR beta chain is a study of PD-1 blockade in mismatch repair-deficient tumors. TCR sequencing covered a few patients who responded to pembrolizumab. The assay was immunoSEQ multiplex PCR, and TCRdb's table has in-frame clones only and misses some. The sample comprises some 130,000 clones, roughly 86% of which are singletons, and approximately 10% rests with the top ten. Germline V gene data show CDR1 as WSHSY and CDR2 as SAAADI. This CDR3 region has 14 residues. Trimming pared 7 bases from V and 3 bases from J, leaving 16 bases between. The sequence was collected from an adult with mismatch repair-deficient cancer. Sequenced material: peripheral blood, taken 70 to 73 weeks after starting pembrolizumab. This rearrangement joins TRBV10-2 to TRBJ2-7; tentatively, D is TRBD2 (7 bases). The CDR3 bases are TGCGCCAGCAAGGAGGGGGGGAAGGTCTACGAGCAGTACTTC. Protein: CASKEGGKVYEQYF.